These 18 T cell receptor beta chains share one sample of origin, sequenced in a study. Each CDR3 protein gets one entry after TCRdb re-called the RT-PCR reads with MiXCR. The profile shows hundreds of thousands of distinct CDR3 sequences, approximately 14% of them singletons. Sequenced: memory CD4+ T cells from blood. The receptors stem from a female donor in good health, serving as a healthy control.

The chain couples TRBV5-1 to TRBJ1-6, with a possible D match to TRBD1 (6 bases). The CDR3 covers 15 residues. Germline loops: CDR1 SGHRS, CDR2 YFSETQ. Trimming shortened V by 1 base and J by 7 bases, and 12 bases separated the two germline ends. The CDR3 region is CASSLTTGRNSPLHF. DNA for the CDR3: TGCGCCAGCAGCTTGACGACAGGAAGGAATTCACCCCTCCACTTT.

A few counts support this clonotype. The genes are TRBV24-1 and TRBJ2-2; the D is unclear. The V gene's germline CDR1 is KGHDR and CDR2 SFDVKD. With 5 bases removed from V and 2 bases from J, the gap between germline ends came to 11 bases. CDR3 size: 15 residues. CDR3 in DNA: TGTGCCACCAGTGGGAGTTTTCCCAACACCGGGGAGCTGTTTTTT. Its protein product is CATSGSFPNTGELFF.

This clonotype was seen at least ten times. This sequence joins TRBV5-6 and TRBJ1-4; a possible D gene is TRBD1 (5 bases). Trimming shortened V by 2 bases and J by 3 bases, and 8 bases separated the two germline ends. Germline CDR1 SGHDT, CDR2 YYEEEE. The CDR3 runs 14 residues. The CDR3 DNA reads TGTGCCAGCAGCTTACAGGCGTCTAATGAAAAACTGTTTTTT. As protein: CASSLQASNEKLFF.

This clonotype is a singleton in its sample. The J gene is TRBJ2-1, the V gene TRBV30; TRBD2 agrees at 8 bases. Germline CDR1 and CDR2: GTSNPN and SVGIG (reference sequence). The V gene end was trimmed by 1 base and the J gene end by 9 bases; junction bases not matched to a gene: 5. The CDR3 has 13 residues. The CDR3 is CAWSATRGVEQFF. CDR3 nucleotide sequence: TGTGCCTGGAGTGCGACGCGGGGGGTTGAGCAGTTCTTC.

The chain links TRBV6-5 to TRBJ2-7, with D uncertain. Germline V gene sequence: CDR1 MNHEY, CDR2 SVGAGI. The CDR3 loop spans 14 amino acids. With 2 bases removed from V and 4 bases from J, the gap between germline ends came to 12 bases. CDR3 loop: CASSYQRNSYEQYF. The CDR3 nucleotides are TGTGCCAGCAGTTACCAGCGTAACTCGTACGAGCAGTACTTC.

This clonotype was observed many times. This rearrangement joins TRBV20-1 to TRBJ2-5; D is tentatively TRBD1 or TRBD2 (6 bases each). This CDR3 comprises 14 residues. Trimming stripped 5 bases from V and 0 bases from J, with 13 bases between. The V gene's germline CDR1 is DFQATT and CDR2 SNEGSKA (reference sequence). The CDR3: CSADQGTYQETQYF. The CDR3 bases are TGCAGTGCTGACCAGGGGACTTACCAAGAGACCCAGTACTTC.

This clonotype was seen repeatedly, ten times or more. CDR3 sequence: CASSVNYGLAGDTQYF. The DNA of the CDR3 is TGTGCCAGCAGTGTTAATTACGGGCTAGCGGGAGACACGCAGTATTTT. V gene TRBV6-4 combines with J gene TRBJ2-3, with 10 bases lining up with TRBD2. V trimming: 4 bases; J trimming: 9 bases; junction bases outside the gene matches: 13. The CDR3 has 16 residues. The germline V gene encodes CDR1 MRHNA and CDR2 SNTAGT.

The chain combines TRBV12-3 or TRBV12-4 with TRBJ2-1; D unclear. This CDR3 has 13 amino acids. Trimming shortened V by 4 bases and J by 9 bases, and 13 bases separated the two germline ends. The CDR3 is CASSWDLVGEQFF. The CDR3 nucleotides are TGTGCCAGCAGTTGGGATCTAGTGGGTGAGCAGTTCTTC.

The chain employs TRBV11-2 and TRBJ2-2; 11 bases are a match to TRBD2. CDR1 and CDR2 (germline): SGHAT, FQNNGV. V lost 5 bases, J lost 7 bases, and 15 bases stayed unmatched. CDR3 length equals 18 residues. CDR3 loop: CASSPGVLAGGIVGELFF. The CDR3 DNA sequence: TGTGCCAGCAGCCCAGGGGTCCTAGCGGGAGGAATAGTCGGGGAGCTGTTTTTT.

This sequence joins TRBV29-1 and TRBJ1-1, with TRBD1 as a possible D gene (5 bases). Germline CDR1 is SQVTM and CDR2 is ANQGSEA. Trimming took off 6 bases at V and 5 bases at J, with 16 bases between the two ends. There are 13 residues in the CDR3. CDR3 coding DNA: TGCAGCGTGGTTCCCGGGACGACGACTGAAGCTTTCTTT. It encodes CSVVPGTTTEAFF.

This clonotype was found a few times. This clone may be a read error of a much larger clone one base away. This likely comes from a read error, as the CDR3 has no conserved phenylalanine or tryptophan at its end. The CDR3 sequence: CASSSGRGTEAFL. CDR3 nucleotide sequence: TGTGCCAGCAGCTCCGGACGCGGAACTGAAGCTTTCCTT. This sequence joins TRBV7-2 and TRBJ1-1; D is uncertain. The CDR3 consists of 13 residues. The V and J ends lost 4 bases and 5 bases respectively, with 11 bases between them. The V gene's germline CDR1 is SGHTA and CDR2 FQGNSA.

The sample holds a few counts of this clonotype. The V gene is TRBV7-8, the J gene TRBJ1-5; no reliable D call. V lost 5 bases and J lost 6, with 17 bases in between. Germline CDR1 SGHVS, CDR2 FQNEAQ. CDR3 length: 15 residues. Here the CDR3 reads CASSPGPLEGQPQHF. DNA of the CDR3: TGTGCCAGCAGCCCCGGACCTTTAGAGGGTCAGCCCCAGCATTTT.

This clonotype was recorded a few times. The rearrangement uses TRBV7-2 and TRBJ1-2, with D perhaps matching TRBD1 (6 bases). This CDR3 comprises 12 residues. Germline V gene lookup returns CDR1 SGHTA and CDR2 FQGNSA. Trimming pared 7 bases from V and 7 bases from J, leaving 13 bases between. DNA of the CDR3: TGTGCCAGCACCCAGGGGAGGAGTGGCTACACCTTC. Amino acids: CASTQGRSGYTF.

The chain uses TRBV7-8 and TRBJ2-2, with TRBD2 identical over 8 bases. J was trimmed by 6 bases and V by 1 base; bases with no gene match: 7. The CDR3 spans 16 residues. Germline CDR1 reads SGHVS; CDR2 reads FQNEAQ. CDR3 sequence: CASSLGGGQSSGELFF. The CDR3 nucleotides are TGTGCCAGCAGCTTAGGCGGGGGGCAGTCGTCCGGGGAGCTGTTTTTT.

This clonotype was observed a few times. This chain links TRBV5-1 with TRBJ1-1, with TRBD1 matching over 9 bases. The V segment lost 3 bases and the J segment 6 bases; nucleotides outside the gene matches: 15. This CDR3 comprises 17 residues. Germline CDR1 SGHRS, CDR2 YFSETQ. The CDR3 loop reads CASSSGGTGYSMAEAFF. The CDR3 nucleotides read TGCGCCAGCAGCTCCGGCGGGACAGGGTATTCGATGGCTGAAGCTTTCTTT. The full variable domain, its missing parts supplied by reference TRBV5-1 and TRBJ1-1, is KAGVTQTPRYLIKTRGQQVTLSCSPISGHRSVSWYQQTPGQGLQFLFEYFSETQRNKGNFPGRFSGRQFSNSRSEMNVSTLELGDSALYLCASSSGGTGYSMAEAFFGQGTRLTVV.

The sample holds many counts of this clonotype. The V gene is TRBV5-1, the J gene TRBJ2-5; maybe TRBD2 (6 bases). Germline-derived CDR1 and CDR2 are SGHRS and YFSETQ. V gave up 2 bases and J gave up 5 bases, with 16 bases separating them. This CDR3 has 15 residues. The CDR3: CASSLGGPIGETQYF. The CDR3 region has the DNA TGCGCCAGCAGCTTAGGAGGGCCAATAGGGGAGACCCAGTACTTC.

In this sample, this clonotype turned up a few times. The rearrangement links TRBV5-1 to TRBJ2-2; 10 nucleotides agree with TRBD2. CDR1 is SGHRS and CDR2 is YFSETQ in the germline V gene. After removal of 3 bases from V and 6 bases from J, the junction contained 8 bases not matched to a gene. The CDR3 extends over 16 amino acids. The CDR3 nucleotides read TGCGCCAGCAGCTCCACACCAGCGGGAGGGTCCGGGGAGCTGTTTTTT. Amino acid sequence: CASSSTPAGGSGELFF. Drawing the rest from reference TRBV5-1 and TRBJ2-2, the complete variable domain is KAGVTQTPRYLIKTRGQQVTLSCSPISGHRSVSWYQQTPGQGLQFLFEYFSETQRNKGNFPGRFSGRQFSNSRSEMNVSTLELGDSALYLCASSSTPAGGSGELFFGEGSRLTVL.

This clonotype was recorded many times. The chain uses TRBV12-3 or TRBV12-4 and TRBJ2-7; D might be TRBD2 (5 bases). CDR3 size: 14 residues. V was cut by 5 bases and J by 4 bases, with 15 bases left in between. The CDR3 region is CASSLPTRVYEQYF. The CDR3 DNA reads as TGTGCCAGCAGTCTACCTACTAGGGTATACGAGCAGTACTTC.